This T cell receptor beta chain was found in a study of blood T cells in healthy people across ages. CDR1 is SGHTA, CDR2 FQGNSA, per germline. The V and J ends lost 5 bases and 3 bases, in that order; junction bases with no gene match: 5. This CDR3 spans 14 amino acids. Primers used in a second PCR of roughly 6 to 12 cycles were a sample-barcoded 5' primer and a J-beta primer mix. TCRdb re-called the 5' RACE reads with MiXCR, one entry per CDR3 protein. The sample lists around 820,000 distinct CDR3 sequences, 20% to 25% occurring once. The same data also contributed to another study, on T cells of mothers and their children. That investigation notes: A few healthy Caucasian mothers and their six children donated. The whole RNA yield was converted to cDNA, around 1.5 ug per 15 ul. Unrelated pairs and related pairs have their TCR recombination output shaped similarly by thymic selection.

The chain has TRBV7-2 and TRBJ2-3; 7 bases line up with TRBD1. Material for sequencing was blood. The receptor was derived from a boy between 5 and 17 years old in good health. In DNA, the CDR3 is TGTGCCAGCAGCCTGCCGGGACAGACAGATACGCAGTATTTT. Encoded protein: CASSLPGQTDTQYF.